A selection of T cell receptor beta chains follows, all from one sample in a study of blood T cell repertoires in COVID-19. TCRdb keeps only in-frame clones here, not all; method: immunoSEQ multiplex PCR. The sample lists roughly 320,000 clones; more than 90% were seen once. The sequenced material came from PBMCs or T cells enriched from blood (not recorded which). These receptors were obtained from a woman aged 25 to 39 who had been exposed to COVID-19. The CDR3 runs from the conserved cysteine through the conserved F or W.

J gene	V gene	CDR3 length	CDR3 protein
TRBJ1-1	TRBV6-5	11	CASTEGREAFF
TRBJ1-6	TRBV19	17	CASSIQRPSSYNSPLHF
TRBJ2-3	TRBV29-1	18	CSVDGGLGLAGTTDTQYF
TRBJ1-1	TRBV6-2/TRBV6-3	12	CASSYPPSEAFF
TRBJ1-3	TRBV2	14	CASSGGTFGNTIYF
TRBJ1-4	TRBV11-2	15	CASRPQGTTNEKLFF
TRBJ2-6	TRBV7-2	15	CASSYTGSGANVLTF
TRBJ1-2	TRBV3-1/TRBV3-2	16	CASSQDRDSWRYGYTF
TRBJ2-5	TRBV11-2	16	CASSSLQDSYKGTQYF
TRBJ2-7	TRBV28	15	CASREQGSLSYEQYF
TRBJ1-2	TRBV27	18	CASRLKAGTPLRYYGYTF
TRBJ1-2	TRBV6-5	15	CASSYSTGRRDGYTF
TRBJ2-1	TRBV5-1	15	CASSLGASGGNEQFF
TRBJ2-7	TRBV3-1/TRBV3-2	16	CASSRRGAGIHHEQYF
TRBJ1-1	TRBV6-5	13	CAIGQYLNTEAFF
TRBJ1-1	TRBV27	15	CASGLASTGPSEAFF
TRBJ1-3	TRBV19	15	CASSRTGSSGNTIYF
TRBJ1-4	TRBV7-3	12	CARRPGREKLFF
TRBJ2-7	TRBV20-1	11	CSARDSNEQYF
TRBJ1-3	TRBV3-1/TRBV3-2	15	CASSQGRGLGNTIYF
TRBJ2-7	TRBV30	14	CAWSVGQGSYEQYF
TRBJ1-1	TRBV5-6	14	CASSTTARNTEAFF
TRBJ1-2	TRBV27	13	CASSRDRFYGYTF
TRBJ2-2	TRBV14	16	CASSQLAGLNTGELFF
TRBJ2-1	TRBV7-9	13	CASRQNSYNEQFF
TRBJ1-3	TRBV19	14	CASSTGSSGNTIYF
TRBJ2-1	TRBV27	15	CASSPQGPLYNEQFF
TRBJ1-1	TRBV7-6	14	CASSSGRGQSEAFF
TRBJ2-7	TRBV5-4	15	CASSSSQRPSYEQYF
TRBJ1-1	TRBV6-1	17	CASSESYRGQRRTEAFF
TRBJ2-7	TRBV3-1/TRBV3-2	15	CASSQISGGASEQYF
TRBJ2-7	TRBV20-1	14	CSASRTAGSREQYF
TRBJ1-4	TRBV28	14	CASSSGGSNEKLFF
TRBJ2-2	TRBV18	15	CASSPLLQNTGELFF
TRBJ2-1	TRBV7-3	15	CASSLRLAGGDEQFF
TRBJ2-5	TRBV4-1	15	CASSQDRGRIETQYF
TRBJ2-7	TRBV6-5	15	CASSRIRDRAYEQYF
TRBJ1-4	TRBV13	16	CASSLGERTGNEKLFF
TRBJ1-2	TRBV27	17	CASSLRQGVTRIYGYTF
TRBJ1-2	TRBV12-2	15	CASRLAPRSSYGYTF
TRBJ2-5	TRBV19	16	CASSSSGTWGWETQYF